The 13 T cell receptor beta chains listed next were all sequenced from one sample in a study of beta chain features in type 1 diabetes. Expressed TCRB transcripts got sequenced, as all isolated RNA was reverse transcribed. Profiling relied on immunoSEQ multiplex PCR, and the TCRdb table lists in-frame clones only, not all of them. The data hold hundreds of thousands of clones, with around 15% observed a single time. The sequenced sample was naive CD4+ T cells from blood. All receptors come from a young man in good health.

This clone occurred a few times. The chain recombines TRBV7-9 with TRBJ2-1; D possibly corresponds to TRBD2 (6 bases). CDR1 is SEHNR and CDR2 is FQNEAQ in the germline V gene (reference sequence). Between the trimmed V and J ends, which lost 6 bases and 3 bases, there was a span of 15 bases. The CDR3 has 15 residues. The CDR3 DNA reads TGTGCCAGCAGAATGGGACTTCCTAACTACAATGAGCAGTTCTTC. Amino acid sequence: CASRMGLPNYNEQFF.

The chain has TRBV29-1 and TRBJ2-7, with D perhaps assigned TRBD1 or TRBD2 (5 bases each). The V gene lost 6 bases and the J gene lost 3 bases, with 15 bases spanning the gap. Germline CDR1 and CDR2: SQVTM and ANQGSEA. CDR3 size: 13 residues. The CDR3 loop is CSVLWGMFYEQYF. The CDR3 bases are TGCAGCGTCCTTTGGGGGATGTTCTACGAGCAGTACTTC.

This clone was detected a few times. The chain joins TRBV29-1 to TRBJ2-6, with a possible D match to TRBD2 (5 bases). The germline V gene encodes CDR1 SQVTM and CDR2 ANQGSEA. The CDR3 length is 16 residues. Trimming pared 6 bases from V and 0 bases from J, leaving 15 bases between. The CDR3 DNA sequence: TGCAGCGTCGAGGGAGTTCGGAGCTCTGGGGCCAACGTCCTGACTTTC. Residues: CSVEGVRSSGANVLTF. Complete variable domain (other parts from reference TRBV29-1 and TRBJ2-6): SAVISQKPSRDICQRGTSLTIQCQVDSQVTMMFWYRQQPGQSLTLIATANQGSEATYESGFVIDKFPISRPNLTFSTLTVSNMSPEDSSIYLCSVEGVRSSGANVLTFGAGSRLTVL.

This clone turned up a few times. J is TRBJ2-3 and V is TRBV7-2, with D perhaps matching TRBD2 (6 bases). The CDR3 sequence is 15 residues long. The germline gives CDR1 SGHTA, CDR2 FQGNSA. V was clipped by 4 bases and J by 2 bases, with 13 bases between them. The CDR3 sequence is CASSSTGSYTDTQYF. As DNA, the CDR3 is TGTGCCAGCAGCTCAACCGGGAGCTACACAGATACGCAGTATTTT.

This clone was picked up a small number of times. J is TRBJ1-5 and V is TRBV28; D is possibly TRBD1 (6 bases). Germline lookup yields CDR1 MDHEN and CDR2 SYDVKM. The V end was cut by 10 bases, the J end by 1 base, with 17 bases between. The CDR3 sequence is 15 residues long. The CDR3, as DNA: TGTGCCACGAAGGTCGGGGGGCTGAGCAATCAGCCCCAGCATTTT. Translating gives CATKVGGLSNQPQHF.

J is TRBJ2-5 and V is TRBV5-1; 12 bases fit TRBD2. Germline assignment: CDR1 SGHRS and CDR2 YFSETQ. CDR3 length: 15 residues. V was clipped by 5 bases and J by 2 bases; unmatched bases: 4. The CDR3 bases are TGCGCCAGCAGGACTAGCGGGAGCCCACAAGAGACCCAGTACTTC. As protein: CASRTSGSPQETQYF. Complete variable domain (other parts from reference TRBV5-1 and TRBJ2-5): KAGVTQTPRYLIKTRGQQVTLSCSPISGHRSVSWYQQTPGQGLQFLFEYFSETQRNKGNFPGRFSGRQFSNSRSEMNVSTLELGDSALYLCASRTSGSPQETQYFGPGTRLLVL.

The gene calls are TRBV7-8 and TRBJ1-2; TRBD1 matches at 8 bases. Germline CDR1 SGHVS, CDR2 FQNEAQ. The CDR3 spans 17 residues. Trimming removed 6 bases from V and 2 bases from J; junction bases left unmatched: 14. The CDR3 region has the DNA TGTGCCAGCAGGCCCCTGGCAGGGGGCGCGGAGAACTATGGCTACACCTTC. It yields the protein CASRPLAGGAENYGYTF.

In this sample, this clone turned up a few times. The chain carries TRBV27 and TRBJ1-1, with D tentatively TRBD1 (6 bases). Germline V gene lookup returns CDR1 MNHEY and CDR2 SMNVEV (reference sequence). V was trimmed by 3 bases and J by 6 bases, leaving 11 bases between them. CDR3 length: 13 amino acids. CDR3 residues: CASSLRQVPEAFF. The CDR3, as DNA: TGTGCCAGCAGTTTGAGACAGGTACCTGAAGCTTTCTTT.

The table lists this clone with a few counts. The V and J genes are TRBV4-3 and TRBJ2-3, with 11 positions matching TRBD2. This CDR3 has 17 residues. V was pared by 0 bases and J by 5 bases, with 7 bases of the junction left unmatched. Germline loops: CDR1 LGHNA, CDR2 YSLEER. The DNA of the CDR3 is TGCGCCAGCAGCCAAGATCTGAGACTAGCGGGGCGAGATACGCAGTATTTT. Protein: CASSQDLRLAGRDTQYF.

This chain uses TRBV5-1 with TRBJ2-7; 10 positions match TRBD1. Germline CDR1 is SGHRS and CDR2 is YFSETQ. This CDR3 comprises 14 residues. V lost 4 bases and J lost 6; bases outside the gene matches: 7. The CDR3 here is CASSPGQGGREQYF. The CDR3 coding sequence is TGCGCCAGCAGCCCCGGACAGGGGGGGCGCGAGCAGTACTTC. Based on the CDR3 plus reference TRBV5-1 and TRBJ2-7, the full variable domain is KAGVTQTPRYLIKTRGQQVTLSCSPISGHRSVSWYQQTPGQGLQFLFEYFSETQRNKGNFPGRFSGRQFSNSRSEMNVSTLELGDSALYLCASSPGQGGREQYFGPGTRLTVT.

In its sample, this clone was seen a few times. V gene TRBV7-9 combines with J gene TRBJ2-3; D possibly corresponds to TRBD2 (6 bases). The CDR3 is 15 residues long. CDR1 and CDR2 from the germline V gene are SEHNR and FQNEAQ (reference sequence). Trimming cost V 1 base and J 6 bases, with 14 bases left between them. CDR3: CASSLVLARGDTQYF. The CDR3 coding sequence is TGTGCCAGCAGCTTAGTTTTGGCCCGGGGGGATACGCAGTATTTT.

The chain combines TRBV2 with TRBJ2-7; the D gene could be TRBD1 or TRBD2 (5 bases each). The CDR3 contains 14 residues. CDR1 is SNHLY and CDR2 is FYNNEI in the germline V gene. V shed 4 bases and J shed 3 bases, with 13 bases lying between them. This CDR3 reads CASSVRDGLYEQYF. In DNA form, the CDR3 reads TGTGCCAGCAGTGTCAGGGACGGGCTCTACGAGCAGTACTTC.

The V call is TRBV5-4, the J call TRBJ2-7; D unclear. Germline-derived CDR1 and CDR2 are SGHNT and YYREEE (reference sequence). V was trimmed by 4 bases and J by 0 bases, leaving 11 bases between them. The CDR3 runs 14 residues. CDR3 nucleotides: TGTGCCAGCAGCCCTACCGGGCCCTCCTACGAGCAGTACTTC. Amino acids: CASSPTGPSYEQYF.